This record covers a single T cell receptor beta chain. Blood RNA originated from unsorted whole blood, with germline DNA additionally extracted. There are 18 residues in the CDR3. Germline V gene lookup returns CDR1 MDHEN and CDR2 SYDVKM. V was clipped by 9 bases and J by 2 bases, with 26 bases between them. This sample stems from a study of tumor-infiltrating lymphocytes in primary liver carcinoma. A primer matching the constant region was used to make TCR beta cDNA from 500 to 650 ng of total RNA. Libraries covering TCR beta were generated through three nested multiplex PCR rounds (using a slightly modified ARM-PCR). Use of TRBV1-TRBV30 forward primers with a C-beta reverse primer characterized the first two PCR rounds, which lasted roughly 11 cycles each. TCRdb itself ran the multiplex PCR reads through MiXCR, one entry per CDR3 protein. The repertoire holds about 210,000 distinct CDR3 sequences, with almost 65% as singletons.

The TCR sequence derives from a woman aged 55 to 70 with primary liver carcinoma and hepatitis B virus infection. J is TRBJ2-1 and V is TRBV28; D uncertain. Sequencing was done on a sample of peripheral blood. CDR3 nucleotides: TGTGCCAGTCCGCCGACCCGAGGCACAAAAAGCCCCTACAATGAGCAGTTCTTC. Its translation is CASPPTRGTKSPYNEQFF.